A selection of T cell receptor beta chains follows, all from one sample in a study of beta chain features in type 1 diabetes. TCRdb's copy holds only in-frame clones and misses some; the assay was immunoSEQ multiplex PCR. The data show 150,000 to 200,000 clones, around 9% seen once. The sample taken for sequencing was central memory CD4+ T cells from blood. The receptor set was obtained from a woman aged 25 to 39 with type 1 diabetes. The CDR3 runs from the conserved cysteine through the conserved F or W. The D gene is left open where the match is weak. Rows give clone size only sometimes, using once, few, many, or a class for an expanded clone.

j_gene | v_gene | abundance | d_gene | CDR3aa | CDR3nt
TRBJ2-6 | TRBV9 | . | . | CASSGGIGSGANVLTF | TGTGCCAGCAGCGGCGGGATAGGATCTGGGGCCAACGTCCTGACTTTC
TRBJ1-2 | TRBV29-1 | few | TRBD1 | CSVLPRQGPGYYGYTF | TGCAGCGTCCTACCACGACAGGGACCAGGGTACTATGGCTACACCTTC
TRBJ2-7 | TRBV15 | few | . | CATSRDRGLSEQYF | TGTGCCACCAGCAGAGATCGAGGTTTGAGCGAGCAGTACTTC
TRBJ2-7 | TRBV18 | . | . | CASSGQRAWEQYF | TGTGCCAGCTCTGGACAGAGGGCTTGGGAGCAGTACTTC
TRBJ2-3 | TRBV18 | few | . | CASSTSTDTQYF | TGTGCCAGCTCAACTAGCACAGATACGCAGTATTTT
TRBJ2-1 | TRBV30 | . | . | CAWLGSSYNEQFF | TGTGCCTGGTTGGGGAGCTCCTACAATGAGCAGTTCTTC
TRBJ2-5 | TRBV18 | . | . | CASSPRPGEETQYF | TGTGCCAGCTCACCACGTCCGGGAGAGGAGACCCAGTACTTC
TRBJ1-1 | TRBV18 | . | TRBD1 | CASSPGQGGTTEAFF | TGTGCCAGCTCACCGGGACAGGGAGGAACCACTGAAGCTTTCTTT
TRBJ2-5 | TRBV9 | . | TRBD2 | CASSVAPGGRGQETQYF | TGTGCCAGCAGCGTAGCGCCCGGCGGGAGGGGGCAAGAGACCCAGTACTTC
TRBJ1-5 | TRBV6-5 | . | . | CASSYSVQANQPQHF | TGTGCCAGCAGTTACTCGGTACAGGCCAATCAGCCCCAGCATTTT
TRBJ2-5 | TRBV10-3 | . | . | CAIGGETQYF | TGTGCCATCGGGGGCGAGACCCAGTACTTC
TRBJ2-1 | TRBV27 | . | . | CASTQYRAGSYNEQFF | TGTGCCAGCACCCAATATCGGGCAGGGTCCTACAATGAGCAGTTCTTC
TRBJ1-5 | TRBV30 | . | TRBD1 | CAWMGQNQASNQPQHF | TGTGCCTGGATGGGACAGAACCAGGCTTCGAATCAGCCCCAGCATTTT
TRBJ2-1 | TRBV11-2 | few | . | CASSLRAGNNEQFF | TGTGCCAGCAGCTTACGAGCGGGTAACAATGAGCAGTTCTTC
TRBJ2-7 | TRBV18 | few | . | CASSLNQGEQYF | TGTGCCAGCTCACTCAATCAGGGGGAGCAGTACTTC
TRBJ2-7 | TRBV7-2 | few | TRBD2 | CASSPTASGRGEQYF | TGTGCCAGCAGCCCCACGGCTAGCGGGAGAGGCGAGCAGTACTTC
TRBJ2-7 | TRBV23-1 | . | TRBD1 | CASSQETGQSREQYF | TGCGCCAGCAGTCAAGAGACAGGGCAGTCTCGCGAGCAGTACTTC
TRBJ1-2 | TRBV29-1 | . | . | CSVGAGVRYGYTF | TGCAGCGTTGGCGCAGGGGTGCGCTATGGCTACACCTTC
TRBJ2-3 | TRBV4-2 | few | TRBD2 | CASSQEVLAGRTDTQYF | TGTGCCAGCAGCCAAGAGGTTTTAGCGGGACGCACAGATACGCAGTATTTT
TRBJ1-2 | TRBV14 | . | . | CASSQVGLHGYTF | TGTGCCAGCAGCCAAGTCGGGTTGCATGGCTACACCTTC
TRBJ2-1 | TRBV18 | . | . | CASSRGLKGSYNEQFF | TGTGCCAGCTCACGGGGACTCAAGGGCTCCTACAATGAGCAGTTCTTC
TRBJ2-1 | TRBV9 | few | . | CASRAAGEQFF | TGTGCCAGCAGGGCCGCGGGAGAGCAGTTCTTC
TRBJ2-7 | TRBV28 | . | . | CASSPPKGWLYEQYF | TGTGCCAGCAGTCCCCCCAAGGGGTGGTTATACGAGCAGTACTTC
TRBJ1-2 | TRBV4-1 | . | . | CASSQVSRGYGYTF | TGCGCCAGCAGCCAAGTATCTCGGGGGTATGGCTACACCTTC
TRBJ2-5 | TRBV4-2 | few | TRBD2 | CASSQDTSEETQYF | TGTGCCAGCAGCCAAGACACTAGCGAAGAGACCCAGTACTTC
TRBJ2-1 | TRBV7-9 | few | TRBD2 | CASSRWASGSGEQFF | TGTGCCAGCAGCAGATGGGCTAGCGGGAGTGGTGAGCAGTTCTTC
TRBJ2-1 | TRBV5-1 | few | TRBD1 | CASSRNRGSYNEQFF | TGCGCCAGCAGTCGTAACAGGGGCTCCTACAATGAGCAGTTCTTC
TRBJ2-4 | TRBV30 | . | . | CAWSGGGTKNIQYF | TGTGCCTGGTCTGGGGGCGGTACCAAAAACATTCAGTACTTC
TRBJ1-1 | TRBV19 | . | TRBD1 | CASLDRGQRDTEAFF | TGTGCCAGCCTGGACAGGGGGCAAAGGGACACTGAAGCTTTCTTT
TRBJ2-1 | TRBV5-1 | . | . | CASRRTIDEQFF | TGCGCCAGCAGGAGGACAATTGATGAGCAGTTCTTC
TRBJ2-5 | TRBV4-2 | . | . | CASSQGQEEETQYF | TGTGCCAGCAGCCAAGGACAGGAAGAAGAGACCCAGTACTTC
TRBJ2-2 | TRBV19 | . | . | CASKAGRNTGELFF | TGTGCCAGTAAAGCAGGGCGGAACACCGGGGAGCTGTTTTTT
TRBJ2-6 | TRBV28 | few | TRBD1 | CASSRAGTVSSGANVLTF | TGTGCCAGCAGTAGAGCCGGGACAGTAAGCTCTGGGGCCAACGTCCTGACTTTC
TRBJ2-2 | TRBV29-1 | few | TRBD1 | CSVGQPNTGELFF | TGCAGCGTGGGACAGCCGAACACCGGGGAGCTGTTTTTT
TRBJ2-7 | TRBV2 | few | TRBD2 | CASSSGLAREQYF | TGTGCCAGCAGTTCGGGACTAGCGAGAGAGCAGTACTTC
TRBJ2-2 | TRBV9 | . | TRBD2 | CASSVAGRDTGELFF | TGTGCCAGCAGCGTAGCCGGGAGGGATACCGGGGAGCTGTTTTTT
TRBJ2-3 | TRBV4-1 | . | . | CASSPTGYPFTDTQYF | TGCGCCAGCAGTCCGACGGGATACCCTTTCACAGATACGCAGTATTTT
TRBJ2-3 | TRBV28 | . | TRBD2 | CASRAPSGITDTQYF | TGTGCCAGCAGGGCCCCGAGCGGGATCACAGATACGCAGTATTTT
TRBJ2-5 | TRBV11-2 | few | TRBD2 | CASSPRLAGEETQYF | TGTGCCAGCAGCCCACGACTAGCGGGGGAAGAGACCCAGTACTTC
TRBJ2-4 | TRBV28 | few | TRBD2 | CASSLLGAGENIQYF | TGTGCCAGCAGTTTATTAGGAGCGGGAGAAAACATTCAGTACTTC
TRBJ2-1 | TRBV18 | few | . | CASSPLSSRHNEQFF | TGTGCCAGCTCACCACTTTCTAGCAGGCACAATGAGCAGTTCTTC
TRBJ2-1 | TRBV7-9 | . | . | CASSLGGGHDEQFF | TGTGCCAGCAGCTTAGGGGGAGGACATGATGAGCAGTTCTTC
TRBJ1-5 | TRBV30 | . | . | CAWSVQSNQPQHF | TGTGCCTGGAGTGTACAAAGCAATCAGCCCCAGCATTTT
TRBJ2-3 | TRBV6-4 | . | . | CASGRDGSSTDTQYF | TGTGCCAGCGGGAGAGATGGCTCTAGTACAGATACGCAGTATTTT
TRBJ2-3 | TRBV29-1 | few | TRBD2 | CSVEGLAETSTDTQYF | TGCAGCGTTGAAGGACTAGCGGAAACTAGCACAGATACGCAGTATTTT
TRBJ2-5 | TRBV28 | . | . | CASKTAGRETQYF | TGTGCCAGCAAGACCGCAGGAAGGGAGACCCAGTACTTC
TRBJ2-7 | TRBV11-3 | few | TRBD2 | CASSLGLAPTYEQYF | TGTGCCAGCAGCTTAGGACTAGCACCAACCTACGAGCAGTACTTC
TRBJ1-1 | TRBV28 | . | TRBD1 | CASSLLPGQGNTEAFF | TGTGCCAGCAGCCTCCTACCGGGACAGGGGAACACTGAAGCTTTCTTT
TRBJ2-2 | TRBV4-1 | few | TRBD1 | CASSHPIGDSWNTGELFF | TGCGCCAGCAGCCATCCCATCGGGGACAGCTGGAACACCGGGGAGCTGTTTTTT
TRBJ2-1 | TRBV4-1 | . | TRBD2 | CASSQATSGHYNEQFF | TGCGCCAGCAGCCAAGCGACTAGCGGCCATTACAATGAGCAGTTCTTC
TRBJ2-7 | TRBV11-2 | few | . | CASSLVGGSSYEQYF | TGTGCCAGCAGCTTAGTTGGAGGCAGCTCCTACGAGCAGTACTTC
TRBJ2-4 | TRBV11-2 | . | . | CASSLNSPRASKNIQYF | TGTGCCAGCAGCTTAAATAGCCCCAGGGCTAGTAAAAACATTCAGTACTTC